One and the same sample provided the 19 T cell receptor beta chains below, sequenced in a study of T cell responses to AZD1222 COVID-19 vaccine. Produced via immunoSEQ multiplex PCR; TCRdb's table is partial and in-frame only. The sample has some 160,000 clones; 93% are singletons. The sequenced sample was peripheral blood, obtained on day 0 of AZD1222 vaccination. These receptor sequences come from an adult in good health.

The CDR3 DNA reads as TGTGCCAGCAGCCATCTGGGTGGGGGCGGCGAGCAGTACTTC. Encoded protein: CASSHLGGGGEQYF. The chain recombines TRBV4-2 with TRBJ2-7; perhaps TRBD1 as D (6 bases). The CDR3 is 14 residues long. Germline V gene sequence: CDR1 LGHNA, CDR2 YNFKEQ. V was trimmed by 3 bases and J by 6 bases, leaving 15 bases between them.

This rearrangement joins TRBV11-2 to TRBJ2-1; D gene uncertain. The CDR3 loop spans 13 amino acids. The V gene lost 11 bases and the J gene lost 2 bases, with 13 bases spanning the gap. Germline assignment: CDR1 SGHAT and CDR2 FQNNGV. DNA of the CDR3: TGTGCCGCCAGGTCTCAGGCCTACAATGAGCAGTTCTTC. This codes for CAARSQAYNEQFF.

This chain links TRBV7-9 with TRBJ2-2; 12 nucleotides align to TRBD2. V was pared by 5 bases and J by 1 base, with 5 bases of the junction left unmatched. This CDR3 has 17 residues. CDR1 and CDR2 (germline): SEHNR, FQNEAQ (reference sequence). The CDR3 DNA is TGTGCCAGCAGCCCGCCGGGACTAGCGGGGAACACCGGGGAGCTGTTTTTT. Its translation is CASSPPGLAGNTGELFF.

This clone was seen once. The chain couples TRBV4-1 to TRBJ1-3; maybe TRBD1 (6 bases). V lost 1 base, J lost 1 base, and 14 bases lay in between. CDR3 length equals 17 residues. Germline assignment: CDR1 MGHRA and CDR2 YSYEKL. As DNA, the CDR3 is TGCGCCAGCAGCCAAGGGCAGGGGATTTTTTCTGGAAACACCATATATTTT. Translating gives CASSQGQGIFSGNTIYF.

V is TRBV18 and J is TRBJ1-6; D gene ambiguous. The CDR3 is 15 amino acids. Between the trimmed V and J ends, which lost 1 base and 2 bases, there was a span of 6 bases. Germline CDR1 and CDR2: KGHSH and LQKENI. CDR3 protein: CASSPQGAYNSPLHF. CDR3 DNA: TGTGCCAGCTCACCACAGGGCGCCTATAATTCACCCCTCCACTTT.

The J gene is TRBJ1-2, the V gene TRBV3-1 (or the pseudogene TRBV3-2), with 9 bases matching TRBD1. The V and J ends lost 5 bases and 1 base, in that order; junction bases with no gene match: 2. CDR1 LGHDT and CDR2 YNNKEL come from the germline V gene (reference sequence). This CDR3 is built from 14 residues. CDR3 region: CASSWDRVNYGYTF. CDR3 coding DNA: TGTGCCAGCAGCTGGGACAGGGTTAACTATGGCTACACCTTC.

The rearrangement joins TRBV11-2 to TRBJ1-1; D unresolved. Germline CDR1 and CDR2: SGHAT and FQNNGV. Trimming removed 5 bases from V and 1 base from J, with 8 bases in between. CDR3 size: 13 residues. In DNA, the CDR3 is TGTGCCAGCAGCGGTCAGAAGAACACTGAAGCTTTCTTT. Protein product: CASSGQKNTEAFF.

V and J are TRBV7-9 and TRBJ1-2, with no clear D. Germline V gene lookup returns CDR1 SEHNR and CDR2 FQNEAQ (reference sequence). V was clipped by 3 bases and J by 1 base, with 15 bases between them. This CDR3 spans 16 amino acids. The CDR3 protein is CASSFYPALDNYGYTF. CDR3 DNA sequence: TGTGCCAGCAGCTTTTATCCCGCTCTAGATAACTATGGCTACACCTTC.

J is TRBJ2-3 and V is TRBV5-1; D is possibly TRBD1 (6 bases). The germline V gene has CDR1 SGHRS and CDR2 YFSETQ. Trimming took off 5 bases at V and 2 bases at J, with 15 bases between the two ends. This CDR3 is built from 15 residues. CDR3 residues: CASRPPMGATDTQYF. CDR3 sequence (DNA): TGCGCCAGCAGGCCTCCGATGGGGGCCACAGATACGCAGTATTTT.

Here the CDR3 reads CASSVPGPNSPLHF. CDR3 DNA sequence: TGTGCCAGCAGCGTCCCGGGACCAAATTCACCCCTCCACTTT. The gene calls are TRBV7-2 and TRBJ1-6; tentative D call: TRBD1 (5 bases). The CDR3 has 14 residues. Trimming took off 5 bases at V and 7 bases at J, with 12 bases between the two ends. CDR1 and CDR2 (germline): SGHTA, FQGNSA.

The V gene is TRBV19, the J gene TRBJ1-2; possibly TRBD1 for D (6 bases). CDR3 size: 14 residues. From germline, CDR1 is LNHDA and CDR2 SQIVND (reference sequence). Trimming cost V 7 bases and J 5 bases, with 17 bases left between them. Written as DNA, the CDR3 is TGTGCCAGTACGTCTGGGGGCGCGGGGTATGGCTACACCTTC. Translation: CASTSGGAGYGYTF.

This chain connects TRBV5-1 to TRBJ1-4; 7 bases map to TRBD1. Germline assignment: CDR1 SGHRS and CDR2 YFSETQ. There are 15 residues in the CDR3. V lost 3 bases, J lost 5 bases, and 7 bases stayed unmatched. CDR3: CASSSQGFQNEKLFF. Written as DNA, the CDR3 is TGCGCCAGCAGCTCACAGGGGTTCCAGAATGAAAAACTGTTTTTT.

CDR3: CASSKLGGDNSPLHF. CDR3 sequence (DNA): TGTGCCAGCAGCAAATTGGGAGGGGATAATTCACCCCTCCACTTT. The rearrangement joins TRBV6-5 to TRBJ1-6, with a possible D match to TRBD1 (5 bases). Trimming left V 6 bases short and J 5 bases short, with 14 bases between. This CDR3 has 15 residues. The germline gives CDR1 MNHEY, CDR2 SVGAGI.

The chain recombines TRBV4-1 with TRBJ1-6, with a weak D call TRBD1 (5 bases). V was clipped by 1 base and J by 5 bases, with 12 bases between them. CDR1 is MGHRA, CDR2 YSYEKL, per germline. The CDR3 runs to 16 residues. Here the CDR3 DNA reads TGCGCCAGCAGCCAAGTGGGGGGATGGCATAATTCACCCCTCCACTTT. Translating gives CASSQVGGWHNSPLHF.

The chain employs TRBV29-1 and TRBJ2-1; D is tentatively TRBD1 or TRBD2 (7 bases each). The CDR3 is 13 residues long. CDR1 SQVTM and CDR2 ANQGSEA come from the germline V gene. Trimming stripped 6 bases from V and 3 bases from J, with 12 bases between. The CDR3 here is CSVGGTVYNEQFF. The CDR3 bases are TGCAGCGTGGGGGGGACAGTCTACAATGAGCAGTTCTTC.

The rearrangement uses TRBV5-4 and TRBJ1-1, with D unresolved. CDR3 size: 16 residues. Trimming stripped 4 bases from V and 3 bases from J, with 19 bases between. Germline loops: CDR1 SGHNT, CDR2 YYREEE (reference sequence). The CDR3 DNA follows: TGTGCCAGCAGCCCCGGCCCCCTTTCAACAGACACTGAAGCTTTCTTT. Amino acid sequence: CASSPGPLSTDTEAFF. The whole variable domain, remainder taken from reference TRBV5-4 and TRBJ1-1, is ETGVTQSPTHLIKTRGQQVTLRCSSQSGHNTVSWYQQALGQGPQFIFQYYREEENGRGNFPPRFSGLQFPNYSSELNVNALELDDSALYLCASSPGPLSTDTEAFFGQGTRLTVV.

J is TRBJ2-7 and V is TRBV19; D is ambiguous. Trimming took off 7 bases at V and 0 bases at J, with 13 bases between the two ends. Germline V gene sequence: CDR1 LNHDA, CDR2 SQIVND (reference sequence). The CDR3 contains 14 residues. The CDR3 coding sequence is TGTGCCAGTACCAAGTTCTGGGGCTCCTACGAGCAGTACTTC. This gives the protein CASTKFWGSYEQYF.

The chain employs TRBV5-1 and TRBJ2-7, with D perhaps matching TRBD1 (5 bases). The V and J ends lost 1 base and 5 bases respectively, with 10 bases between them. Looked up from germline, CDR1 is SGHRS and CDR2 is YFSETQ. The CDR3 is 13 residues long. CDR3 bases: TGCGCCAGCAGCTTGCAGGGATCCGACGAGCAGTACTTC. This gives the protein CASSLQGSDEQYF.

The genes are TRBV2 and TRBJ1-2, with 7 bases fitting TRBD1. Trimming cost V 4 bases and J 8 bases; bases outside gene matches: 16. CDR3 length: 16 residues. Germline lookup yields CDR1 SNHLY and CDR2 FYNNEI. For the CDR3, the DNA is TGTGCCAGCAGTGCTATGACAGGGTCTCTAACGATAGGCTACACCTTC. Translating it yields CASSAMTGSLTIGYTF.